What follows are 3 T cell receptor beta chains derived from one specimen sequenced in a study of identical twins. TCRdb called the 5' RACE reads again in MiXCR, with one record for every CDR3 protein. The data contain 1.5 million to 2 million distinct CDR3 sequences, about 32% of them singletons. The specimen sequenced was cord blood. Receptor source: a newborn girl in good health.

The genes are TRBV7-9 and TRBJ1-4; D is undetermined. The CDR3 is made up of 13 amino acids. V dropped 3 bases and J dropped 7 bases, with 9 bases sitting between them. CDR1 is SEHNR and CDR2 is FQNEAQ in the germline V gene (reference sequence). CDR3 coding DNA: TGTGCCAGCAGCTTGATTGGAGGTGAAAAACTGTTTTTT. It yields the protein CASSLIGGEKLFF.

This clonotype was seen a few times. CDR3 in DNA: TGCAGTGCTAGAGACAGGGGGCGAGGCTATGGCTACACCTTC. Translated, it gives CSARDRGRGYGYTF. This rearrangement joins TRBV20-1 to TRBJ1-2, with 8 bases lining up with TRBD1. The CDR3 extends over 14 amino acids. Looked up from germline, CDR1 is DFQATT and CDR2 is SNEGSKA (reference sequence). With V trimmed by 0 bases and J by 4 bases, 4 bases remained unmatched.

This clonotype was counted only a few times. CDR3 sequence: CASSLISSETQYF. In nucleotides, the CDR3 is TGTGCCAGCAGTTTAATTTCCTCAGAGACCCAGTACTTC. V usage is TRBV27 and J usage is TRBJ2-5; D is ambiguous. The CDR3 runs 13 residues. The germline gives CDR1 MNHEY, CDR2 SMNVEV (reference sequence). V was cut by 2 bases and J by 4 bases, with 8 bases left in between.